Sequencing of this TCR beta chain was carried out in a study of T cell responses to AZD1222 COVID-19 vaccine listed by TCRdb under 2021. With respect to the entire study: AZD1222 recipients with second doses at about 4 weeks or about 12 weeks were pooled, because spike-specific TCR depth and breadth did not differ between schedules. Trial participants were enrolled by age into subgroups of 18-55, 56-69 and 70-plus years, and around 150, 29 and 61 TCR-sequenced participants, respectively, were included in these subgroups. A total of over 230 trial participants underwent TCR sequencing, of whom nearly 210 had received two doses of AZD1222 and approximately 26 had received two doses of the MenACWY control vaccine.

On the study overall, not on this receptor specifically: No day 14 peak-response samples were available, so repertoires were characterized only after the peak T cell response. Conclusions about previously exposed vaccinees are limited because only five or six AZD1222 recipients were SARS-CoV-2 seropositive at baseline. The vaccine-associated CD4 TCRs covered the entire spike protein, and the dominant responses fell in regions 160-218 and 743-854. Nearly half of unique spike-specific TCRs reportedly recognized epitopes outside regions mutated in the B.1.351 and B.1.1.7 variants. Most participants were white British and females outnumbered males, and the authors suggested that clonal diversity may have been underestimated. In the small 56-69-year group, the increase in depth fell short of significance, most likely because of low power. After two AZD1222 doses, both the breadth and the depth of spike-specific TCRs were significantly higher than at day 0 and than in MenACWY recipients.

Regarding this clone: Its antigen target is currently unknown. No base quality information exists; no much larger clone differs at one position.

The CDR3 regions of human TCRbeta chains were subjected to immunosequencing. In the source study's methods: TCRs in the repertoires were matched against a reference library of SARS-CoV-2-specific TCRs that had been generated with the MIRA antigen-specificity platform. Breadth meant the fraction of unique TCRs that were SARS-CoV-2-associated, whereas depth meant the fraction of total T cells that were SARS-CoV-2-associated. Each spike-specific TCR was assigned to its reactive spike region and to a CD4 or CD8 class using the MIRA data. Log10-transformed breadth and depth values were compared by one-way ANOVA with Sidak's multiple comparisons tests. TCRdb took over this immuneACCESS table, retaining in-frame rearrangements with V and J assigned. Such tables are incomplete; in checked studies, under half of the missing clones stem from an unresolved V gene, and the remainder is unexplained. V and J calls and clone size follow that table, whereas D and trimming were derived from the DNA. Across this sample there are around 150,000 clones, with 80% to 95% seen only once. Of the sample, about 5% falls within the top ten clones.

Based on the germline V gene, the CDR1 and CDR2 sequences are ENHRY and SYGVKD. Trimming removed 0 bases from V and 1 base from J, leaving 9 bases between the germline ends. CDR3 length: 16 amino acids, cysteine to phenylalanine. Left in the record is the CDR3 DNA by itself, 48 bases read in frame from the first base. The sample's time point label, in plain terms: baseline before first vaccination. Vaccinee samples came from UK trials COV001 and COV002, including a single-blind randomized controlled phase 2/3 trial of AZD1222 (ChAdOx1 nCoV-19) in healthy adults. For TCRbeta chain sequencing, PBMC samples from trial participants were taken at day 0 and at day 28 after the second dose.

This clonotype originated in an adult in good health. The rearranged chain carries TRBV10-3 and TRBJ2-2; the D segment might be TRBD1 or TRBD2, since each matches 5 bases. Here the sequenced sample was peripheral blood, taken on day 0 of AZD1222 vaccination. CDR3 region: CAISESRGGNTGELFF. In nucleotides, the sequence is TGTGCCATCAGTGAGTCGCGTGGGGGGAACACCGGGGAGCTGTTTTTT.